These T cell receptor beta chains were read from a single sample in a study of T cells in Graves' hyperthyroidism and ophthalmopathy. Each CDR3 protein gets one entry after TCRdb re-called the multiplex PCR reads with MiXCR. Of 550,000 to 650,000 distinct CDR3 sequences in the sample, 14% are singletons; the top ten hold about 15%. The sequencing input was blood. The source is a woman in her thirties or forties with Graves' hyperthyroidism. CDR3s include the opening cysteine and the closing phenylalanine or tryptophan. D genes are given only for firm matches. Size is stated for part of the rows, as once, few or many counts, or as a class when the clone is expanded.

DNA: TGTGCCAGCAGTTCGACGGACATCACGACTATGGGGCAGTTCTTC
CDR3: CASSSTDITTMGQFF
D: NA
J: TRBJ2-1
size: many
length: 15
V: TRBV6-2/TRBV6-3

DNA: TGTGCCAGCAGTGAATGGGGTGAGAAGTACTTC
CDR3: CASSEWGEKYF
D: NA
J: TRBJ2-7
size: NA
length: 11
V: TRBV6-1

DNA: TGTGCCAGCAGTTCGACAGAGGCGGAGCAGTACTTC
CDR3: CASSSTEAEQYF
D: NA
J: TRBJ2-7
size: many
length: 12
V: TRBV12-3/TRBV12-4

DNA: TGTGCCAGCAGCCGCGGGGGGAGGGGCGGGGAGCTGTTTTTT
CDR3: CASSRGGRGGELFF
D: TRBD2
J: TRBJ2-2
size: many
length: 14
V: TRBV11-2

DNA: TGTGCCAGCAGCTTAGCTAAGGGACTAGCGGGTTTCAATGAGCAGTTCTTC
CDR3: CASSLAKGLAGFNEQFF
D: TRBD2
J: TRBJ2-1
size: NA
length: 17
V: TRBV11-3

DNA: TGTGCCAGCAGTTCAGTCCGTAGCACAGATACGCAGTATTTT
CDR3: CASSSVRSTDTQYF
D: NA
J: TRBJ2-3
size: many
length: 14
V: TRBV28

DNA: TGTGCCAGCAGTTACAAGTGGTACACAGATACGCAGTATTTT
CDR3: CASSYKWYTDTQYF
D: NA
J: TRBJ2-3
size: many
length: 14
V: TRBV6-6

DNA: TGTGCCAGCAGCCCAGGGGGCTCTAGCGGCTACACCTTC
CDR3: CASSPGGSSGYTF
D: TRBD1
J: TRBJ1-2
size: many
length: 13
V: TRBV6-1

DNA: TGTGCCAGCGTTCAATTGACCGGAAACACCATATATTTT
CDR3: CASVQLTGNTIYF
D: NA
J: TRBJ1-3
size: NA
length: 13
V: TRBV6-5

DNA: TGCAGTGCAAAGAGTTGGGGGCGCTTCTACGAGCAGTACTTC
CDR3: CSAKSWGRFYEQYF
D: NA
J: TRBJ2-7
size: NA
length: 14
V: TRBV20-1

DNA: TGTGCCAGCAGCCAAGATTCGGGCTTTCCCTACGAGCAGTACTTC
CDR3: CASSQDSGFPYEQYF
D: NA
J: TRBJ2-7
size: many
length: 15
V: TRBV3-1

DNA: TGTGCCAGCAGTTTATCCGGGGTTGGTGGGGCCAACGTCCTGACTTTC
CDR3: CASSLSGVGGANVLTF
D: NA
J: TRBJ2-6
size: many
length: 16
V: TRBV27

DNA: TGTGCCAGCACCCGCGGGGGGGCGAACACCGGGGAGCTGTTTTTT
CDR3: CASTRGGANTGELFF
D: TRBD2
J: TRBJ2-2
size: many
length: 15
V: TRBV6-1

DNA: TGTGCCAGCAGTTACGCTGCCCGGAGCTATGGCTACACCTTC
CDR3: CASSYAARSYGYTF
D: NA
J: TRBJ1-2
size: few
length: 14
V: TRBV6-2/TRBV6-3

DNA: TGTGCCAGCAGTTACGGGACAAGATATAGCAATCAGCCCCAGCATTTT
CDR3: CASSYGTRYSNQPQHF
D: NA
J: TRBJ1-5
size: many
length: 16
V: TRBV6-1

DNA: TGTGCCTGGAGTTTAGGGAGGACTGAAGCTTTCTTT
CDR3: CAWSLGRTEAFF
D: NA
J: TRBJ1-1
size: many
length: 12
V: TRBV30

DNA: TGTGCCAGCAGCTCCACTGGGTTTTCCTACGAGCAGTACTTC
CDR3: CASSSTGFSYEQYF
D: NA
J: TRBJ2-7
size: many
length: 14
V: TRBV7-9

DNA: TGCAGTGCTAGCGGGAGGGGTAAGGCCTACAATGAGCAGTTCTTC
CDR3: CSASGRGKAYNEQFF
D: TRBD2
J: TRBJ2-1
size: many
length: 15
V: TRBV20-1

DNA: TGTGCCAGCAGTCTAACGGAGGGGAACACTGAAGCTTTCTTT
CDR3: CASSLTEGNTEAFF
D: NA
J: TRBJ1-1
size: few
length: 14
V: TRBV6-1

DNA: TGTGCCAGTAGTCCGCAAACAGGGTCTGAAGCTTTCTTT
CDR3: CASSPQTGSEAFF
D: NA
J: TRBJ1-1
size: once
length: 13
V: TRBV19

DNA: TGTGCCAGCAGCTTAGGGGGAGTAGCGCGAACCTACAATGAGCAGTTCTTC
CDR3: CASSLGGVARTYNEQFF
D: NA
J: TRBJ2-1
size: many
length: 17
V: TRBV11-3

DNA: TGCGCCAGCAGCAAGGGACAGGGGGCTAATCAGCCCCAGCATTTT
CDR3: CASSKGQGANQPQHF
D: TRBD1
J: TRBJ1-5
size: NA
length: 15
V: TRBV4-1

DNA: TGTGCCAGCAGCCAAGATTGGACCTTCTCTGGGGCCAACGTCCTGACTTTC
CDR3: CASSQDWTFSGANVLTF
D: NA
J: TRBJ2-6
size: few
length: 17
V: TRBV3-1

DNA: TGCAGCGTAATCTGGGGGCGGCCCCAGCATTTT
CDR3: CSVIWGRPQHF
D: NA
J: TRBJ1-5
size: NA
length: 11
V: TRBV29-1

DNA: TGTGCCAGCAGCCCCGTCCCTTTCGGACAGGGGGCGACCGGGGAGCTGTTTTTT
CDR3: CASSPVPFGQGATGELFF
D: TRBD1
J: TRBJ2-2
size: many
length: 18
V: TRBV7-3

DNA: TGCGCCAGCAGCCCCGCCTCAGGGCTAGCGGGAGGGCCCGACACGCAGTATTTT
CDR3: CASSPASGLAGGPDTQYF
D: TRBD2
J: TRBJ2-3
size: many
length: 18
V: TRBV5-1

DNA: TGCAGTGCTAGAGACCTCAAACTAGCGGGAGGGCCAAATGAGCAGTTCTTC
CDR3: CSARDLKLAGGPNEQFF
D: TRBD2
J: TRBJ2-1
size: few
length: 17
V: TRBV20-1

DNA: TGTGCCAGCAGCTCCCCGGCTGAAGATTTCTTT
CDR3: CASSSPAEDFF
D: NA
J: TRBJ1-1
size: NA
length: 11
V: TRBV5-4

DNA: TGTGCCAGTAGTATCCAGGTTAGCTCCTACGAGCAGTACTTC
CDR3: CASSIQVSSYEQYF
D: NA
J: TRBJ2-7
size: few
length: 14
V: TRBV19

DNA: TGTGCCAGCAGTTTAACCTCCGGGACAGGGGGACGCGAGCAGTACTTC
CDR3: CASSLTSGTGGREQYF
D: TRBD1
J: TRBJ2-7
size: many
length: 16
V: TRBV12-3/TRBV12-4

DNA: TGTGCCAGCAGCCCGGGACTAGCGCACCAAGAGACCCAGTACTTC
CDR3: CASSPGLAHQETQYF
D: TRBD2
J: TRBJ2-5
size: many
length: 15
V: TRBV9

DNA: TGTGCCAGCAGCCAAGGATCTTTAGACAGGGGTTTGGGGGGCTACACCTTC
CDR3: CASSQGSLDRGLGGYTF
D: TRBD1
J: TRBJ1-2
size: NA
length: 17
V: TRBV3-1

DNA: TGCAGTGCTAGAAAACTAGCGGGGCTGAACACCGGGGAGCTGTTTTTT
CDR3: CSARKLAGLNTGELFF
D: TRBD2
J: TRBJ2-2
size: many
length: 16
V: TRBV20-1

DNA: TGTGCCAGCAGCCAAGGGACTTCCGGGGAGCTGTTTTTT
CDR3: CASSQGTSGELFF
D: NA
J: TRBJ2-2
size: NA
length: 13
V: TRBV3-1

DNA: TGTGCCAGCAGTGAATGGGGACAGGGAGACAATGAGCAGTTCTTC
CDR3: CASSEWGQGDNEQFF
D: TRBD1
J: TRBJ2-1
size: many
length: 15
V: TRBV6-1

DNA: TGTGCCAGTAAGCTCCTAGCGGGAGCCCTCTACACCGGGGAGCTGTTTTTT
CDR3: CASKLLAGALYTGELFF
D: TRBD2
J: TRBJ2-2
size: NA
length: 17
V: TRBV19

DNA: TGTGCCACCGGAGCGGAGAGGAATGCTTTCTTT
CDR3: CATGAERNAFF
D: NA
J: TRBJ1-1
size: many
length: 11
V: TRBV28

DNA: TGCGCCAGCAGCTTGAGCGTGACGGATACCGGGGAGCTGTTTTTT
CDR3: CASSLSVTDTGELFF
D: NA
J: TRBJ2-2
size: many
length: 15
V: TRBV5-1

DNA: TGCGCCAGCAGCACCCCGCGCGATACAGGGGGCGAACAAGAGACCCAGTACTTC
CDR3: CASSTPRDTGGEQETQYF
D: TRBD1
J: TRBJ2-5
size: few
length: 18
V: TRBV5-1

DNA: TGTGCCAGCACCACGGGGAGGGAAACTGAAGCTTTCTTT
CDR3: CASTTGRETEAFF
D: NA
J: TRBJ1-1
size: many
length: 13
V: TRBV6-1

DNA: TGTGCCGCAGGCCGGAGCACACTTCCTGAGCAGTACTTC
CDR3: CAAGRSTLPEQYF
D: NA
J: TRBJ2-7
size: many
length: 13
V: TRBV7-9

DNA: TGTGCCAGTAGTATAGGTGTAGTCTTCTCCTACAATGAGCAGTTCTTC
CDR3: CASSIGVVFSYNEQFF
D: NA
J: TRBJ2-1
size: few
length: 16
V: TRBV19

DNA: TGTGCCAGCAGTGAAATAGGGCCTACAGCCATGAACACTGAAGCTTTCTTT
CDR3: CASSEIGPTAMNTEAFF
D: NA
J: TRBJ1-1
size: many
length: 17
V: TRBV2

DNA: TGTGCCAGCAGCTTGGGACCCTCCAGGGGGTCCTACGAGCAGTACTTC
CDR3: CASSLGPSRGSYEQYF
D: TRBD1
J: TRBJ2-7
size: NA
length: 16
V: TRBV5-4

DNA: TGCAGTGCGCTGCAGGGAGGGCTAACTGAAGCTTTCTTT
CDR3: CSALQGGLTEAFF
D: NA
J: TRBJ1-1
size: many
length: 13
V: TRBV20-1

DNA: TGTGCCAGCAGCCGATTAGGGACTAGCGCCCACTACGAGCAGTACTTC
CDR3: CASSRLGTSAHYEQYF
D: TRBD2
J: TRBJ2-7
size: few
length: 16
V: TRBV6-1

DNA: TGTGCCACCGGATCCAGGACAGGGTTCGGCACCTACAATGAGCAGTCCTTC
CDR3: CATGSRTGFGTYNEQSF
D: TRBD1
J: TRBJ2-1
size: NA
length: 17
V: TRBV24-1

DNA: TGCGCCAGCAGCCCGGGACTAGCGGGAGTAGGATTGAATGAGCAGTTCTTC
CDR3: CASSPGLAGVGLNEQFF
D: TRBD2
J: TRBJ2-1
size: many
length: 17
V: TRBV5-1

DNA: TGTGCCAGCAGTTCGCCCGTAGGACACAATGAGCAGTTCTTC
CDR3: CASSSPVGHNEQFF
D: NA
J: TRBJ2-1
size: many
length: 14
V: TRBV28

DNA: TGTGCCACCAGGATACGACAGGAGCGGTACAATGAGCAGTTCTTC
CDR3: CATRIRQERYNEQFF
D: NA
J: TRBJ2-1
size: few
length: 15
V: TRBV15

DNA: TGTGCCAGCAGCCCCCTCAGGACTAGCGGAGCCTACAATGAGCAGTTCTTC
CDR3: CASSPLRTSGAYNEQFF
D: TRBD2
J: TRBJ2-1
size: few
length: 17
V: TRBV3-1

DNA: TGTGCCAGCAGATTTTGGACGGAAGAGACCCAGTACTTC
CDR3: CASRFWTEETQYF
D: NA
J: TRBJ2-5
size: many
length: 13
V: TRBV6-2/TRBV6-3

DNA: TGCGCCAGCAGCTGGGTGGACAGGGAGAACACTGAAGCTTTCTTT
CDR3: CASSWVDRENTEAFF
D: TRBD1
J: TRBJ1-1
size: few
length: 15
V: TRBV5-1

DNA: TGTGCCATCAGTCCAGGTCCAGGGCAGGGGGACACAGATACGCAGTATTTT
CDR3: CAISPGPGQGDTDTQYF
D: TRBD1
J: TRBJ2-3
size: many
length: 17
V: TRBV10-3

DNA: TGTGCCAGCAGTGATCTTCGGACGGAGCAGTACTTC
CDR3: CASSDLRTEQYF
D: NA
J: TRBJ2-7
size: many
length: 12
V: TRBV2